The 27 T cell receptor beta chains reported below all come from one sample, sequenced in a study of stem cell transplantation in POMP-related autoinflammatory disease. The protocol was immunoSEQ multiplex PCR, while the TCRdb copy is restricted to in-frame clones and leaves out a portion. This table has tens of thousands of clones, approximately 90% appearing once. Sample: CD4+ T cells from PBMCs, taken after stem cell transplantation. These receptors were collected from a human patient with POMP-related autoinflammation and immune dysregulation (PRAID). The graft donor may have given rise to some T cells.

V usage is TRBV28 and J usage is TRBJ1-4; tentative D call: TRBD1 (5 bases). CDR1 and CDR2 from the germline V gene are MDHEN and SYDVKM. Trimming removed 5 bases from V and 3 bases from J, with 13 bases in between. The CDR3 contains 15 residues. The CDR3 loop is CASSQGTAANEKLFF. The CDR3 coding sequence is TGTGCCAGCAGTCAGGGTACGGCGGCTAATGAAAAACTGTTTTTT. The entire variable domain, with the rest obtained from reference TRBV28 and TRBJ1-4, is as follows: DVKVTQSSRYLVKRTGEKVFLECVQDMDHENMFWYRQDPGLGLRLIYFSYDVKMKEKGDIPEGYSVSREKKERFSLILESASTNQTSMYLCASSQGTAANEKLFFGSGTQLSVL.

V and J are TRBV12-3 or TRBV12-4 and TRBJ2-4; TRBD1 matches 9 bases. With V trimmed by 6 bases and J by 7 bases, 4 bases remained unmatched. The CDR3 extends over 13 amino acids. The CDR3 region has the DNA TGTGCCAGCAGACAGACAGGGGGGAACATTCAGTACTTC. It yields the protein CASRQTGGNIQYF.

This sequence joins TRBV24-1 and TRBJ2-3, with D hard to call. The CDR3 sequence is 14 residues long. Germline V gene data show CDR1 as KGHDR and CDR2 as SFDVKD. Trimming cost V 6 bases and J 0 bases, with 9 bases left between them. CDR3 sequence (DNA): TGTGCCACCAGTCCGCGGCATAGCACAGATACGCAGTATTTT. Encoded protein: CATSPRHSTDTQYF.

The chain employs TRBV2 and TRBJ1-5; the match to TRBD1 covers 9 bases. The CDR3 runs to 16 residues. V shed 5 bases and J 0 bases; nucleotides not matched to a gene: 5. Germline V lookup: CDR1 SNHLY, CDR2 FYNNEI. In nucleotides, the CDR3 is TGTGCCAGCAGTCTACAGGGGGCGGATAGCAATCAGCCCCAGCATTTT. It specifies CASSLQGADSNQPQHF.

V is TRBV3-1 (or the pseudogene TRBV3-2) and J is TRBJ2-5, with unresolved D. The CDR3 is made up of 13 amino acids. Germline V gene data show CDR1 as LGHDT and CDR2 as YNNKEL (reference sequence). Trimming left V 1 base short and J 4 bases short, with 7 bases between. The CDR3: CASSQASVETQYF. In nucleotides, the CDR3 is TGTGCCAGCAGCCAAGCTTCCGTAGAGACCCAGTACTTC.

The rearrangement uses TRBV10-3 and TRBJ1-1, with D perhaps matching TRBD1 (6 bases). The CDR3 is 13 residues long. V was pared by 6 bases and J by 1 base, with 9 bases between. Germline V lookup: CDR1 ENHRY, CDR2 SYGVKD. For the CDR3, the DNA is TGTGCCATCAGGCGGACAGAGAACACTGAAGCTTTCTTT. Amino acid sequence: CAIRRTENTEAFF.

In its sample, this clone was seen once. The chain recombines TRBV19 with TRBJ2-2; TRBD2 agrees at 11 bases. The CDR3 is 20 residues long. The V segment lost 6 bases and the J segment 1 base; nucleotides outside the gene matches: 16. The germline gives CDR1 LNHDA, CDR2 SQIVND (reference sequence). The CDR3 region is CASREGLADAVYLNTGELFF. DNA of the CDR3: TGTGCCAGTAGAGAGGGACTAGCGGATGCCGTTTACCTGAACACCGGGGAGCTGTTTTTT.

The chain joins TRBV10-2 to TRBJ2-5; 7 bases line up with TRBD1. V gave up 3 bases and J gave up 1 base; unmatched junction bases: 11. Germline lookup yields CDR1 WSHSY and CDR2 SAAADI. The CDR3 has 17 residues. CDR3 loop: CASSDLDRVVGQETQYF. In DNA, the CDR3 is TGCGCCAGCAGTGACCTAGACAGGGTGGTTGGCCAAGAGACCCAGTACTTC.

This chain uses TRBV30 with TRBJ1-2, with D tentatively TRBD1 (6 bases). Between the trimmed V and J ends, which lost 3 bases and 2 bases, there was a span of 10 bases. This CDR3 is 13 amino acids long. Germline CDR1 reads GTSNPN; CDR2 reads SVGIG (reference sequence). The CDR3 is CAWRSDSNYGYTF. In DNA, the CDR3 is TGTGCCTGGAGGTCGGACAGCAACTATGGCTACACCTTC.

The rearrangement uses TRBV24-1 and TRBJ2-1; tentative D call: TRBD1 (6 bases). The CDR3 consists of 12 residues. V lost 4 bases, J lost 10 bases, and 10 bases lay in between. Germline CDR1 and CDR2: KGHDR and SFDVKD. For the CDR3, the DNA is TGTGCCACCAGTGAAACAGGGCGGGAGCAGTTCTTC. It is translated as CATSETGREQFF.

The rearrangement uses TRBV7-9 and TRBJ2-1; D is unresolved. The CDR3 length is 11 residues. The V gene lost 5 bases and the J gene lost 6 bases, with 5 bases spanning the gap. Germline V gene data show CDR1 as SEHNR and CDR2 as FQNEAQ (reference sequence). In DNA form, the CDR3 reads TGTGCCAGCAGCAGAAGCAATGAGCAGTTCTTC. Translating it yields CASSRSNEQFF.

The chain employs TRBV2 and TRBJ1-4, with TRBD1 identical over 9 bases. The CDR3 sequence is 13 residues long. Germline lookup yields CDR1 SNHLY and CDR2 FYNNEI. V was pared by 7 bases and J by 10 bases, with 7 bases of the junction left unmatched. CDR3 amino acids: CASTGTGMVKLFF. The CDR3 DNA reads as TGTGCCAGCACAGGGACAGGGATGGTAAAACTGTTTTTT.

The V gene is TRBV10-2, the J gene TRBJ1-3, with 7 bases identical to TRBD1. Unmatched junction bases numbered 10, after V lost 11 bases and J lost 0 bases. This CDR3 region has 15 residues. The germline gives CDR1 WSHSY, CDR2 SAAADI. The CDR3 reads CAASDRQGSGNTIYF. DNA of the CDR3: TGCGCCGCCTCTGATCGACAGGGCTCTGGAAACACCATATATTTT.

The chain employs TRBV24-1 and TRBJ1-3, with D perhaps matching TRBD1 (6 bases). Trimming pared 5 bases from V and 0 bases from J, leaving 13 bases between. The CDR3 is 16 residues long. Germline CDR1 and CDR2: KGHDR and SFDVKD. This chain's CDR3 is CATSASDRRSGNTIYF. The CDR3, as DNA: TGTGCCACCAGTGCCTCCGACAGGCGCTCTGGAAACACCATATATTTT.

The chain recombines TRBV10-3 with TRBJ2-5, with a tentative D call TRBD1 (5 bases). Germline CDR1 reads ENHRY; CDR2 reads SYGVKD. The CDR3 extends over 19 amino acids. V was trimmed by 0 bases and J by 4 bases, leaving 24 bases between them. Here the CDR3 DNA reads TGTGCCATCAGTGAGTCATCCAGGGAAAGGCTCAACCGCGGAGAGACCCAGTACTTC. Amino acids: CAISESSRERLNRGETQYF.

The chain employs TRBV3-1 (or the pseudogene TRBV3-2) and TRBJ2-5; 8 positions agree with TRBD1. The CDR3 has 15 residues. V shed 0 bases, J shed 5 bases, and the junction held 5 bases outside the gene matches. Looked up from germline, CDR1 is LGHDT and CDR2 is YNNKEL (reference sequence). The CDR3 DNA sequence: TGTGCCAGCAGCCAAGAGGGACAGGTTGGGGAGACCCAGTACTTC. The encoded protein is CASSQEGQVGETQYF.

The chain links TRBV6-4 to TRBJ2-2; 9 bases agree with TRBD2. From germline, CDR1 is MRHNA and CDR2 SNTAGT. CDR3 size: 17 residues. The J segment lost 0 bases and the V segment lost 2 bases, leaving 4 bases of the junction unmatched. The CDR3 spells CASSDAGGNPNTGELFF. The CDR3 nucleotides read TGTGCCAGCAGTGACGCGGGGGGGAATCCGAACACCGGGGAGCTGTTTTTT.

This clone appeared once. The CDR3 coding sequence is TGTGCCAGCAGCTTAGCCGAGGGGACTTTAGCTTTCTTT. Residues: CASSLAEGTLAFF. The chain has TRBV11-2 and TRBJ1-1; possible D gene TRBD1, 5 bases. V was trimmed by 1 base and J by 10 bases, leaving 13 bases between them. CDR3 size: 13 residues. Germline V gene sequence: CDR1 SGHAT, CDR2 FQNNGV.

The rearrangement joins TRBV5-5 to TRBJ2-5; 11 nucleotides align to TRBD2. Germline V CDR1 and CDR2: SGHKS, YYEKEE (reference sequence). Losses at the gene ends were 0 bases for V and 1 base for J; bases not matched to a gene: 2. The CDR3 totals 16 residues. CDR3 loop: CASSLVLAGGQETQYF. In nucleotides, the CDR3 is TGTGCCAGCAGCTTGGTCCTAGCGGGGGGCCAAGAGACCCAGTACTTC. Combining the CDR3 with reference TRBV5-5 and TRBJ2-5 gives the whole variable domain DAGVTQSPTHLIKTRGQQVTLRCSPISGHKSVSWYQQVLGQGPQFIFQYYEKEERGRGNFPDRFSARQFPNYSSELNVNALLLGDSALYLCASSLVLAGGQETQYFGPGTRLLVL.

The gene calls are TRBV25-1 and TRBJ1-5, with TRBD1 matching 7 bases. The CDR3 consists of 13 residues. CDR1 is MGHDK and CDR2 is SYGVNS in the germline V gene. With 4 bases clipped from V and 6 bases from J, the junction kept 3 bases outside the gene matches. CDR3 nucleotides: TGTGCCAGCAGTGGGGGGACAGCTCAGCCCCAGCATTTT. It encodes CASSGGTAQPQHF.

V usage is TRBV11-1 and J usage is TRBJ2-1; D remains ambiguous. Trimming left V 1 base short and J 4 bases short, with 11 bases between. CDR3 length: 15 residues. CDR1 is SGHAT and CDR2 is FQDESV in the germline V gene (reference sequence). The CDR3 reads CASSLGPTLYNEQFF. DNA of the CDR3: TGTGCCAGCAGCTTAGGCCCCACTCTATACAATGAGCAGTTCTTC.

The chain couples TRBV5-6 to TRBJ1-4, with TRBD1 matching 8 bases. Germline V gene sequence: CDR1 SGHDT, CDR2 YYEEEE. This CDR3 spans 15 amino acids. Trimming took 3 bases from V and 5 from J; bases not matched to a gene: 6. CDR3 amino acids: CASSSGQGKNEKLFF. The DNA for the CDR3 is TGTGCCAGCAGCTCCGGACAGGGCAAGAATGAAAAACTGTTTTTT.

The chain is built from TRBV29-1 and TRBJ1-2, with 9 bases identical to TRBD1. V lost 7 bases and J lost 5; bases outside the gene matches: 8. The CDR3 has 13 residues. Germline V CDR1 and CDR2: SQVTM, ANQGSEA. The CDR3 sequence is CSDWTGESYGYTF. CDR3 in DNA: TGCAGCGACTGGACAGGGGAATCGTATGGCTACACCTTC. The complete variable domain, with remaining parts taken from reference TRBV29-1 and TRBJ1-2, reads SAVISQKPSRDICQRGTSLTIQCQVDSQVTMMFWYRQQPGQSLTLIATANQGSEATYESGFVIDKFPISRPNLTFSTLTVSNMSPEDSSIYLCSDWTGESYGYTFGSGTRLTVV.

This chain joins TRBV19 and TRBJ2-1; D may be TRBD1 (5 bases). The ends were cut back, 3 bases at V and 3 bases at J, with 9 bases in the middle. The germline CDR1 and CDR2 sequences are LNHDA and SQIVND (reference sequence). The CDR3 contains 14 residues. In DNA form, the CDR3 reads TGTGCCAGTAGTATCCAGGGCCTCTACAATGAGCAGTTCTTC. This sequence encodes CASSIQGLYNEQFF.

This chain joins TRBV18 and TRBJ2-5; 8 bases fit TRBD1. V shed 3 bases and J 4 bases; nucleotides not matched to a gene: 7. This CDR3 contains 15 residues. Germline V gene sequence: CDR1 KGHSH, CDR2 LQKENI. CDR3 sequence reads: CASSPDRAVRETQYF. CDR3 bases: TGTGCCAGCTCACCGGACAGGGCGGTAAGAGAGACCCAGTACTTC.

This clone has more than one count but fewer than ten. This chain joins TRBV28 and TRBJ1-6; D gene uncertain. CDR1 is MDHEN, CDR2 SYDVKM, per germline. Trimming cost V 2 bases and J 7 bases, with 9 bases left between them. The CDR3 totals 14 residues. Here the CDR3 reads CASSLGRVNSPLHF. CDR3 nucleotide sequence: TGTGCCAGCAGTTTAGGACGGGTCAATTCACCCCTCCACTTT.

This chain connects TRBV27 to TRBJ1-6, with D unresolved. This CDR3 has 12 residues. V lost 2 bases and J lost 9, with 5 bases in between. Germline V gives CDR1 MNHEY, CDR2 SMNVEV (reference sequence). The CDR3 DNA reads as TGTGCCAGCAGTTTACGGGGTTCACCCCTCCACTTT. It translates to CASSLRGSPLHF.